This T cell receptor beta chain is drawn from a study of T cell changes during pregnancy in multiple sclerosis. Profiling relied on immunoSEQ multiplex PCR, and the TCRdb table lists in-frame clones only, not all of them. The sample consists of tens of thousands of clones, roughly 92% of them appearing once. This clone is a singleton in its sample. Trimming at V came to 8 bases and at J to 0 bases, leaving 4 bases not matched to a gene. The CDR3 consists of 13 residues. Germline-derived CDR1 and CDR2 are KGHSH and LQKENI. The sequence was obtained from a female donor with multiple sclerosis, enrolled in a pregnancy study. The rearrangement uses TRBV18 and TRBJ2-7; TRBD1 matches 7 bases. The input for sequencing was peripheral blood, taken in the second trimester of pregnancy. The DNA of the CDR3 is TGTGCCAGCGCACGGGACAGCTCCTACGAGCAGTACTTC. Its protein product is CASARDSSYEQYF.